The 25 T cell receptor beta chains reported below all come from one sample, sequenced in a study of identical twins. MiXCR, applied by TCRdb to the 5' RACE reads, yields one record per CDR3 protein. The sample lists approximately 890,000 distinct CDR3 sequences, 9% to 15% occurring once. This sample also belongs to another study, concerning yellow fever vaccine responses in identical twins.

Material: PBMCs. Receptor source: a woman aged 18 to 35 in good health.

This clonotype was counted ten times or more. The J gene is TRBJ2-2, the V gene TRBV6-5, with D possibly TRBD2 on 6 matching bases. CDR3 size: 15 residues. Germline assignment: CDR1 MNHEY and CDR2 SVGAGI. V dropped 0 bases and J dropped 6 bases, with 11 bases sitting between them. The DNA of the CDR3 is TGTGCCAGCAGTTACTCGGGGGGTTGGGCCGGGGAGCTGTTTTTT. Translation: CASSYSGGWAGELFF.

The chain carries TRBV7-8 and TRBJ2-1; 8 bases align to TRBD2. J was trimmed by 8 bases and V by 5 bases; bases with no gene match: 5. The CDR3 runs 13 residues. The germline V gene has CDR1 SGHVS and CDR2 FQNEAQ. CDR3 sequence: CASSAGLADEQFF. CDR3 nucleotide sequence: TGTGCCAGCAGCGCCGGACTAGCTGATGAGCAGTTCTTC. Full variable domain (remainder filled in from reference TRBV7-8 and TRBJ2-1): GAGVSQSPRYKVAKRGQDVALRCDPISGHVSLFWYQQALGQGPEFLTYFQNEAQLDKSGLPSDRFFAERPEGSVSTLKIQRTQQEDSAVYLCASSAGLADEQFFGPGTRLTVL.

J is TRBJ2-1 and V is TRBV20-1; tentatively, D is TRBD1 (5 bases). This CDR3 has 17 residues. Germline V gene lookup returns CDR1 DFQATT and CDR2 SNEGSKA (reference sequence). The V gene lost 4 bases and the J gene lost 0 bases, with 19 bases spanning the gap. This chain's CDR3 is CSATDGLRTSSYNEQFF. Written as DNA, the CDR3 is TGCAGTGCTACGGACGGGTTGCGGACAAGCTCCTACAATGAGCAGTTCTTC.

This clonotype was counted only a few times. The V and J genes are TRBV15 and TRBJ2-5; 8 bases fit TRBD2. With 0 bases clipped from V and 2 bases from J, the junction kept 5 bases outside the gene matches. The V gene's germline CDR1 is LNHNV and CDR2 YYDKDF (reference sequence). The CDR3 spans 16 residues. Here the CDR3 reads CATSRDRSSGQETQYF. The CDR3 nucleotides are TGTGCCACCAGCAGAGATAGGTCTAGCGGGCAAGAGACCCAGTACTTC.

This rearrangement joins TRBV5-1 to TRBJ2-7; D possibly corresponds to TRBD1 (5 bases). Germline CDR1 and CDR2: SGHRS and YFSETQ. The CDR3 length is 13 residues. The V end was cut by 2 bases, the J end by 6 bases, with 12 bases between. This CDR3 reads CASSFRVFGEQYF. The CDR3 region has the DNA TGCGCCAGCAGCTTCAGGGTATTTGGCGAGCAGTACTTC. Using reference TRBV5-1 and TRBJ2-7 for the parts outside the CDR3, the full variable domain is KAGVTQTPRYLIKTRGQQVTLSCSPISGHRSVSWYQQTPGQGLQFLFEYFSETQRNKGNFPGRFSGRQFSNSRSEMNVSTLELGDSALYLCASSFRVFGEQYFGPGTRLTVT.

The chain employs TRBV28 and TRBJ2-3; D uncertain. V dropped 7 bases and J dropped 5 bases, with 10 bases sitting between them. CDR1 and CDR2 (germline): MDHEN, SYDVKM. The CDR3 consists of 12 residues. The CDR3 here is CASIKWGDTQYF. CDR3 DNA sequence: TGTGCCAGCATCAAATGGGGAGATACGCAGTATTTT. The complete variable domain, with remaining parts taken from reference TRBV28 and TRBJ2-3, reads DVKVTQSSRYLVKRTGEKVFLECVQDMDHENMFWYRQDPGLGLRLIYFSYDVKMKEKGDIPEGYSVSREKKERFSLILESASTNQTSMYLCASIKWGDTQYFGPGTRLTVL.

The chain recombines TRBV10-3 with TRBJ1-2; no firm D call. In germline, CDR1 is ENHRY, CDR2 SYGVKD. Trimming cost V 3 bases and J 8 bases, with 10 bases left between them. This CDR3 spans 12 amino acids. Here the CDR3 reads CAISDGKYGYTF. CDR3 sequence (DNA): TGTGCCATCAGTGACGGGAAGTACGGCTACACCTTC.

This clonotype was seen once. The rearrangement joins TRBV29-1 to TRBJ2-3; possible D gene TRBD1, 5 bases. The CDR3 loop spans 15 amino acids. Germline V gives CDR1 SQVTM, CDR2 ANQGSEA. The V end was cut by 3 bases, the J end by 0 bases, with 13 bases between. Here the CDR3 reads CSVDPQTASTDTQYF. The CDR3 region has the DNA TGCAGCGTTGATCCCCAGACAGCTAGCACAGATACGCAGTATTTT.

This clonotype has just a few counts. The J gene is TRBJ1-4, the V gene TRBV6-1, with 7 positions matching TRBD1. V was pared by 6 bases and J by 4 bases, with 5 bases of the junction left unmatched. The CDR3 runs to 14 residues. CDR1 and CDR2 (germline): MNHNS, SASEGT. The CDR3 nucleotides are TGTGCCAGCAGATTGGGACAGAATAATGAAAAACTGTTTTTT. Residues: CASRLGQNNEKLFF.

This clonotype occurred a few times. Relative to the germline gene, one junction end is altered; a read error may explain this. This chain joins TRBV29-1 and TRBJ1-2; D might be TRBD1 (5 bases). Germline CDR1 and CDR2: SQVTM and ANQGSEA. The CDR3 consists of 16 residues. Here the CDR3 reads CSVEEGPGPYNYGYTF. The DNA for the CDR3 is TGTAGCGTTGAAGAGGGGCCGGGACCATATAACTATGGCTACACCTTC.

This clonotype was picked up many times. The chain links TRBV3-1 to TRBJ2-1; 7 nucleotides agree with TRBD2. The CDR3 runs 17 residues. Trimming cost V 1 base and J 9 bases; bases outside gene matches: 15. Germline CDR1 LGHDT, CDR2 YNNKEL (reference sequence). The CDR3 DNA reads TGTGCCAGCAGCCAAGCACTTTACTCTAGCGGCATTAGTGAGCAGTTCTTC. It translates to CASSQALYSSGISEQFF.

This clonotype occurred a few times. The chain is built from TRBV23-1 and TRBJ2-3, with TRBD2 matching 7 bases. TRBV23-1 is placed among ORFs of uncertain function. V trimming: 1 base; J trimming: 5 bases; junction bases outside the gene matches: 6. The CDR3 length is 15 residues. The CDR3 nucleotides are TGCGCCAGCAGTCAATTAGGCGGGAGAGGAGATACGCAGTATTTT. This sequence encodes CASSQLGGRGDTQYF.

For the CDR3, the DNA is TGTGCCAGCAGTTGGAAGGACAATCGTGGCTACACCTTC. Translation: CASSWKDNRGYTF. The chain joins TRBV6-5 to TRBJ1-2, with D perhaps TRBD1 (5 bases). V dropped 4 bases and J dropped 7 bases, with 13 bases sitting between them. From germline, CDR1 is MNHEY and CDR2 SVGAGI. The CDR3 is 13 residues long.

This clonotype showed up many times. This chain uses TRBV24-1 with TRBJ2-1; 11 bases match TRBD2. V gave up 4 bases and J gave up 4 bases; unmatched junction bases: 5. Germline lookup yields CDR1 KGHDR and CDR2 SFDVKD. The CDR3 extends over 16 amino acids. The CDR3 reads CATSDSLAGGYNEQFF. The CDR3 DNA reads as TGTGCCACCAGTGACTCTCTAGCGGGGGGTTACAATGAGCAGTTCTTC.

In its sample, this clonotype was seen a few times. The chain has TRBV7-3 and TRBJ2-1, with 7 bases identical to TRBD2. Germline V gene lookup returns CDR1 SGHTA and CDR2 FQGTGA. The CDR3 is made up of 15 amino acids. The V gene end was trimmed by 5 bases and the J gene end by 5 bases; junction bases not matched to a gene: 9. The CDR3 bases are TGTGCCAGCAGCCAAGCTAGCGGAGCTAACAATGAGCAGTTCTTC. Its translation: CASSQASGANNEQFF.

This rearrangement joins TRBV27 to TRBJ2-7, with TRBD1 as a possible D gene (6 bases). V was cut by 3 bases and J by 2 bases, with 11 bases left in between. CDR1 MNHEY and CDR2 SMNVEV come from the germline V gene (reference sequence). The CDR3 loop spans 14 amino acids. CDR3: CASSFDQGPYEQYF. CDR3 sequence (DNA): TGTGCCAGCAGTTTTGATCAGGGGCCCTACGAGCAGTACTTC.

This clonotype occurred a few times. V usage is TRBV24-1 and J usage is TRBJ2-7; D ambiguous. Germline loops: CDR1 KGHDR, CDR2 SFDVKD. The CDR3 extends over 13 amino acids. V lost 3 bases and J lost 7, with 12 bases in between. This CDR3 reads CATSDAVGEEQYF. The CDR3 DNA is TGTGCCACCAGTGATGCCGTTGGAGAGGAGCAGTACTTC.

The V gene is TRBV12-3 or TRBV12-4, the J gene TRBJ2-1; no clear D gene. The CDR3 spans 11 residues. Trimming took off 5 bases at V and 14 bases at J, with 13 bases between the two ends. CDR3 in amino acids: CASSMTHPKFF. CDR3 in DNA: TGTGCCAGCAGTATGACTCACCCAAAGTTCTTC.

This clonotype was picked up a small number of times. The rearrangement uses TRBV6-5 and TRBJ1-6; no clear D gene. Per germline, CDR1 MNHEY and CDR2 SVGAGI. The CDR3 consists of 13 residues. V shed 5 bases and J shed 8 bases, with 10 bases lying between them. The chain's CDR3 is CASSTVRDSPLHF. The CDR3 bases are TGTGCCAGCAGTACTGTAAGAGATTCACCCCTCCACTTT.

The chain links TRBV3-1 to TRBJ1-1, with TRBD1 matching over 8 bases. This CDR3 spans 14 amino acids. Germline CDR1 LGHDT, CDR2 YNNKEL (reference sequence). J gave up 6 bases and V 2 bases, and 5 bases lay outside the gene matches. The DNA for the CDR3 is TGTGCCAGCAGCCAAAGCAGGGGGCGGCCTGAAGCTTTCTTT. Residues: CASSQSRGRPEAFF.

This clonotype was counted only a few times. This rearrangement joins TRBV7-9 to TRBJ1-1, with D perhaps TRBD1 (5 bases). Germline CDR1 is SEHNR and CDR2 is FQNEAQ (reference sequence). The CDR3 is made up of 14 amino acids. V was cut by 3 bases and J by 4 bases, with 12 bases left in between. As DNA, the CDR3 is TGTGCCAGCAGCTTCGTCCGCCAGGGCACTGAAGCTTTCTTT. Its protein product is CASSFVRQGTEAFF.

This clonotype was observed a few times. The genes are TRBV27 and TRBJ2-2; perhaps TRBD1 as D (6 bases). Between the trimmed V and J ends, which lost 1 base and 4 bases, there was a span of 19 bases. Germline loops: CDR1 MNHEY, CDR2 SMNVEV (reference sequence). The CDR3 is 18 amino acids. The CDR3 region has the DNA TGTGCCAGCAGTTTATTCGGGACAACCAAAGATTTCACCGGGGAGCTGTTTTTT. Translating gives CASSLFGTTKDFTGELFF.

This clonotype was picked up a small number of times. The chain couples TRBV24-1 to TRBJ1-5, with D possibly matching TRBD1 (5 bases). CDR1 KGHDR and CDR2 SFDVKD come from the germline V gene. The CDR3 is 17 amino acids. Trimming took 5 bases from V and 0 from J, leaving 16 bases between them. The CDR3: CATSGGDGSYSNQPQHF. The CDR3 bases are TGTGCCACCAGTGGTGGGGACGGAAGCTATAGCAATCAGCCCCAGCATTTT.

This clonotype was seen a few times. The chain's CDR3 is CATSRDRGGSYNEQFF. CDR3 bases: TGTGCCACCAGCAGAGATCGAGGGGGCTCCTACAATGAGCAGTTCTTC. The rearrangement joins TRBV15 to TRBJ2-1; weak D call: TRBD1 (6 bases). This CDR3 region has 16 residues. Trimming pared 0 bases from V and 0 bases from J, leaving 9 bases between. Germline V gives CDR1 LNHNV, CDR2 YYDKDF (reference sequence). Complete variable domain (other parts from reference TRBV15 and TRBJ2-1): DAMVIQNPRYQVTQFGKPVTLSCSQTLNHNVMYWYQQKSSQAPKLLFHYYDKDFNNEADTPDNFQSRRPNTSFCFLDIRSPGLGDTAMYLCATSRDRGGSYNEQFFGPGTRLTVL.

This clonotype came up a few times. V and J are TRBV18 and TRBJ1-1; 7 bases agree with TRBD1. The length of the CDR3 is 13 residues. Germline V lookup: CDR1 KGHSH, CDR2 LQKENI. The trim removed 3 bases at V and 8 bases at J, leaving 6 bases unmatched. The CDR3 spells CASSPAGTEEAFF. CDR3 in DNA: TGTGCCAGCTCACCTGCCGGGACAGAGGAAGCTTTCTTT.